Following are 2 T cell receptor beta chains from one sample sequenced in a study of a mutant IDH1 vaccine in newly diagnosed glioma. The time point denotes: week 35, safety follow-up. In every dose of vaccine, 300 ug of mutant IDH1 20-mer peptide was given alongside topical imiquimod. Sequenced by immunoSEQ multiplex PCR; TCRdb stores in-frame clones only, minus some. The data contain about 65,000 clones, about four fifths of them singletons. Their specific antigens are unknown. Sequencing used PBMCs, obtained from a glioma patient whose treatment included an IDH1 peptide vaccine. These receptors came from a middle-aged man with glioma.

The V call is TRBV5-1, the J call TRBJ2-5, with D perhaps TRBD2 (6 bases). There are 15 residues in the CDR3. Germline V gene data show CDR1 as SGHRS and CDR2 as YFSETQ. With 2 bases removed from V and 1 base from J, the gap between germline ends came to 12 bases. As DNA, the CDR3 is TGCGCCAGCAGCTTCGGAGGGAGGACCCAAGAGACCCAGTACTTC. Translated: CASSFGGRTQETQYF.

The chain combines TRBV4-2 with TRBJ1-3; possibly TRBD1 for D (6 bases). In germline, CDR1 is LGHNA, CDR2 YNFKEQ. The CDR3 totals 15 residues. V shed 7 bases and J shed 0 bases, with 13 bases lying between them. The CDR3 sequence is CASTFGQNSGNTIYF. Written as DNA, the CDR3 is TGTGCCAGCACCTTCGGACAGAACTCTGGAAACACCATATATTTT.